This entry features one TCR beta chain sequence. Its antigen remains unknown. The data belong to a study of graft-versus-host responses after intestinal transplantation. Turning to the study itself: Grafts were multivisceral, liver-intestinal, or isolated intestinal. Whole-study results and caveats: Among recipient marrow samples, GvH clones were found; some appeared first in ileum or blood. Association was observed between peak circulating GvH clone levels and early post-transplant HvG declines.

The method was immunoSEQ multiplex PCR; TCRdb's version includes in-frame clones alone and lacks a portion of them. This table has 35,000 to 45,000 clones, around 96% appearing once. The source of this sequence is a human patient who received an intestinal transplant, so some T cells may come from the graft donor. The specimen comprised PBMCs, sampled 16 days after intestinal transplant.

DNA of the CDR3: TGTGCCAGCAGTACCCCCGACGGAACTACTCAAGATGGCTACACCTTC. Translation: CASSTPDGTTQDGYTF. The chain couples TRBV28 to TRBJ1-2; D is unresolved. The V gene lost 5 bases and the J gene lost 6 bases, with 22 bases spanning the gap. From germline, CDR1 is MDHEN and CDR2 SYDVKM. The CDR3 is 16 amino acids.